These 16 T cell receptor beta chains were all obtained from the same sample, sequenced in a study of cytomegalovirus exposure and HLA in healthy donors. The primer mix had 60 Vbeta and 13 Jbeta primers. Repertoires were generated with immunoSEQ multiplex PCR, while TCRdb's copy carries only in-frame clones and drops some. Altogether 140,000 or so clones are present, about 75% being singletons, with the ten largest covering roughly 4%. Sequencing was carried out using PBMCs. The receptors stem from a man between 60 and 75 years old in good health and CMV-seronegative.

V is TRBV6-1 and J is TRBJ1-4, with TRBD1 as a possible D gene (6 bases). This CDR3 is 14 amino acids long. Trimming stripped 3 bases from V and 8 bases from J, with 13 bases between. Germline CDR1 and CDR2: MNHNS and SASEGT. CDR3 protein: CASSEKQGIEKLFF. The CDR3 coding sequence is TGTGCCAGCAGTGAGAAACAGGGAATCGAAAAACTGTTTTTT.

In DNA, the CDR3 is TGTGCCTGGAGCCCGGGACAACTCTACGAGCAGTACTTC. Amino acids: CAWSPGQLYEQYF. The rearrangement links TRBV30 to TRBJ2-7; D is possibly TRBD1 (6 bases). The germline V gene encodes CDR1 GTSNPN and CDR2 SVGIG (reference sequence). CDR3 length: 13 amino acids. V lost 3 bases and J lost 3, with 12 bases in between.

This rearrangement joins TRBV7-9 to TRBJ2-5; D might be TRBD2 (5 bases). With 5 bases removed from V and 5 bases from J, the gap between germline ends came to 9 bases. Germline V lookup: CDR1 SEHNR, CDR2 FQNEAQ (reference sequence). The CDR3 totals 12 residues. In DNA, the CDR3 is TGTGCCAGCAGCCCTACTAGTGAGACCCAGTACTTC. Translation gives CASSPTSETQYF. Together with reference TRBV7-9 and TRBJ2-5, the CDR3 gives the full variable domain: DTGVSQNPRHKITKRGQNVTFRCDPISEHNRLYWYRQTLGQGPEFLTYFQNEAQLEKSRLLSDRFSAERPKGSFSTLEIQRTEQGDSAMYLCASSPTSETQYFGPGTRLLVL.

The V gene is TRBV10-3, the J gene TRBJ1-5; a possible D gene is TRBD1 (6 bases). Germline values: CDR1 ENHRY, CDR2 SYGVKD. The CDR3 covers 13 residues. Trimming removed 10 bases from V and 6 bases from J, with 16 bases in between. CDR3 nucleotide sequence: TGTGCCACCTCCACAGGGTACGGTCAGCCCCAGCATTTT. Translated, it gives CATSTGYGQPQHF.

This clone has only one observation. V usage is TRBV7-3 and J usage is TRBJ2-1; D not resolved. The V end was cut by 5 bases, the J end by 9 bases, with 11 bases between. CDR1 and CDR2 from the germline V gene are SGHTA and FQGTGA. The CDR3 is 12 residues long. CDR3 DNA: TGTGCCAGCAGCACAAACTCGGGTGAGCAGTTCTTC. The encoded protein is CASSTNSGEQFF.

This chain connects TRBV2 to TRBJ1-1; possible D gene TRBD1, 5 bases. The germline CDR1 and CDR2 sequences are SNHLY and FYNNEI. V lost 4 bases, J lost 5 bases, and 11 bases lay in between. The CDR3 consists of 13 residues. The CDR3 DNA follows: TGTGCCAGCAGTGTAGACAGAGGAACTGAAGCTTTCTTT. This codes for CASSVDRGTEAFF.

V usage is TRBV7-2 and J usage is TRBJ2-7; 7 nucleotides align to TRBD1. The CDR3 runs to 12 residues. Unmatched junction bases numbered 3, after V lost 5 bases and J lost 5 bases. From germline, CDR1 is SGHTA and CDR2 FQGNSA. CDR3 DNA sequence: TGTGCCAGCAGCCGGGACAGAAACGAGCAGTACTTC. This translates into CASSRDRNEQYF. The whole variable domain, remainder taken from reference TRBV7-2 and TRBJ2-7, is GAGVSQSPSNKVTEKGKDVELRCDPISGHTALYWYRQSLGQGLEFLIYFQGNSAPDKSGLPSDRFSAERTGGSVSTLTIQRTQQEDSAVYLCASSRDRNEQYFGPGTRLTVT.

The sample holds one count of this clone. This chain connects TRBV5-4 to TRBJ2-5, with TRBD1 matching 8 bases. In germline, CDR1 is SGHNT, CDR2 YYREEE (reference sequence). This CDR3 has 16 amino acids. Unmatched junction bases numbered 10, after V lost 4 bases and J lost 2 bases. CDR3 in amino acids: CASSPKTGAPQETQYF. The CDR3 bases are TGTGCCAGCAGCCCAAAGACAGGGGCACCTCAAGAGACCCAGTACTTC.

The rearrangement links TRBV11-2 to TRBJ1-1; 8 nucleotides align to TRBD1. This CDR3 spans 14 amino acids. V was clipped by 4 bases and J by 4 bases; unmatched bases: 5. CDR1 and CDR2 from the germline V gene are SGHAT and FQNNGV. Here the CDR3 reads CASSSRQGSTEAFF. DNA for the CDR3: TGTGCCAGCAGCTCCCGACAGGGGAGCACTGAAGCTTTCTTT. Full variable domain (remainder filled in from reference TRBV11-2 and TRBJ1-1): EAGVAQSPRYKIIEKRQSVAFWCNPISGHATLYWYQQILGQGPKLLIQFQNNGVVDDSQLPKDRFSAERLKGVDSTLKIQPAKLEDSAVYLCASSSRQGSTEAFFGQGTRLTVV.

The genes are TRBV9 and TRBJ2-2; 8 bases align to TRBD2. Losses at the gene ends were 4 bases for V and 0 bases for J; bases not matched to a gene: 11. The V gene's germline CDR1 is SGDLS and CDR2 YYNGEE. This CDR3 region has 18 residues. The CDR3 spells CASSPRASGPANTGELFF. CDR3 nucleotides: TGTGCCAGCAGCCCCCGCGCTAGCGGGCCAGCGAACACCGGGGAGCTGTTTTTT.

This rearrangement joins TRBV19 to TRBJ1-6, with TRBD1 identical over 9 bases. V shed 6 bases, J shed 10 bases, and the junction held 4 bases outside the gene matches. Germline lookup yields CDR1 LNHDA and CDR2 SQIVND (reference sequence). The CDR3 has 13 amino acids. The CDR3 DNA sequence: TGTGCCAGTAGAGGGGACAGGGCATCACCCCTCCACTTT. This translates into CASRGDRASPLHF.

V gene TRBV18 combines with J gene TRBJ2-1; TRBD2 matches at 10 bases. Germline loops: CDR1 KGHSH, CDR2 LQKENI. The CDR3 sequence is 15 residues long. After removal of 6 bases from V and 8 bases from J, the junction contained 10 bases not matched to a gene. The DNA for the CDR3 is TGTGCCAGCTCGAACACTAGCGGGATTATTGATGAGCAGTTCTTC. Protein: CASSNTSGIIDEQFF.

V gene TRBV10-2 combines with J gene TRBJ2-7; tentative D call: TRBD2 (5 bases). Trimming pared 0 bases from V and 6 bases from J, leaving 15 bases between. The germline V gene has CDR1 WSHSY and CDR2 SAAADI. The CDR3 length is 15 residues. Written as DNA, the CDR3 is TGCGCCAGCAGTGAGTCAGCGCTCGGGATCGGCGAGCAGTACTTC. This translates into CASSESALGIGEQYF.

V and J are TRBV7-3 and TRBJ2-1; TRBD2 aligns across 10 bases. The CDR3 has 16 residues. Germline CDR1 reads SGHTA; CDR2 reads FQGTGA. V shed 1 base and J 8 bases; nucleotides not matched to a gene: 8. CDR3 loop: CASSLRASGRIHEQFF. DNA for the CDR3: TGTGCCAGCAGCTTAAGGGCTAGCGGGAGAATCCATGAGCAGTTCTTC.

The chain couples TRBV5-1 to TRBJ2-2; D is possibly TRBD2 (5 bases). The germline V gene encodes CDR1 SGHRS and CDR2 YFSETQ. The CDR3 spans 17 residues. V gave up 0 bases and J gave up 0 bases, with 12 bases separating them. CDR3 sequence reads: CASSLAGVKTNTGELFF. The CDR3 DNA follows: TGCGCCAGCAGCTTGGCCGGGGTTAAAACGAACACCGGGGAGCTGTTTTTT.

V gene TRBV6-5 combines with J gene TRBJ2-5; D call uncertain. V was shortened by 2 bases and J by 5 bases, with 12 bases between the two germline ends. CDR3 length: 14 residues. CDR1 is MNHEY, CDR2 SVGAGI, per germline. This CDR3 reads CASSYGRLRETQYF. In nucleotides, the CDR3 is TGTGCCAGCAGTTACGGTCGTCTGCGGGAGACCCAGTACTTC.